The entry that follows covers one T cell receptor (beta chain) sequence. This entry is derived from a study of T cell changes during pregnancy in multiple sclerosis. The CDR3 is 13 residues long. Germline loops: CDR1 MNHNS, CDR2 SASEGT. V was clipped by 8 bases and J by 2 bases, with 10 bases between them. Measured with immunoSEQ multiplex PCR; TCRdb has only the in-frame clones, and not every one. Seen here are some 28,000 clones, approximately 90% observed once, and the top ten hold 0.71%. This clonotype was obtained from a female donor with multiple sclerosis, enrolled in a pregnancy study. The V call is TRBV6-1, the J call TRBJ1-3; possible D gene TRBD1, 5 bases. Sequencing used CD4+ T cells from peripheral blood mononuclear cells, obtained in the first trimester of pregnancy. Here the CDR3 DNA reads TGTGCCAGCCGTCTAGGGGCTGGAAACACCATATATTTT. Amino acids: CASRLGAGNTIYF.